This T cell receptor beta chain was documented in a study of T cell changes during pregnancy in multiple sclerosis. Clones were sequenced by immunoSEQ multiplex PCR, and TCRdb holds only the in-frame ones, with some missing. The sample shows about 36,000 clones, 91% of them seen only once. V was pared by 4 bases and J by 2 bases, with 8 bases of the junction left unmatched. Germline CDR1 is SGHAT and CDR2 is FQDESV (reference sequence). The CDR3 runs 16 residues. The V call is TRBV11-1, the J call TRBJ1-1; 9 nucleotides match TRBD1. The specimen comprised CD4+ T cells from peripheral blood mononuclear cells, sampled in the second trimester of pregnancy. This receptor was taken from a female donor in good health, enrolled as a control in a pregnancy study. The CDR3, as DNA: TGTGCCAGCAGCTCCACAGGGGGCTCCCTCAACACTGAAGCTTTCTTT. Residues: CASSSTGGSLNTEAFF.